The source of this TCR beta chain is a study of blood T cell repertoires in COVID-19. Background on the study: Donors in the United States, Italy and Spain gave samples during acute or convalescent COVID-19. From T cells, B-cell-depleted T cells, or PBMCs came the material, which was cDNA or gDNA.

Per the original methods: From reference gene primer amplification, estimates of nucleated cell counts were derived. The assay was immunoSEQ multiplex PCR, and TCRdb's table has in-frame clones only and misses some. D and trimming come from the DNA, and the V and J calls and clone size come from that table. The sample has tens of thousands of clones, about nine tenths seen once. J gave up 10 bases and V 1 base, and 11 bases lay outside the gene matches. The germline V gene encodes CDR1 LGHNA and CDR2 YNFKEQ. The CDR3 length is 16 residues. The chain recombines TRBV4-2 with TRBJ2-1; 9 nucleotides line up with TRBD2. The sequencing input was peripheral blood. This TCR came from a human donor in a cohort sampled during active COVID-19. The CDR3 protein is CASSQGRSSGSVEQFF. CDR3 nucleotides: TGTGCCAGCAGCCAAGGACGGAGTAGCGGGAGTGTCGAGCAGTTCTTC.